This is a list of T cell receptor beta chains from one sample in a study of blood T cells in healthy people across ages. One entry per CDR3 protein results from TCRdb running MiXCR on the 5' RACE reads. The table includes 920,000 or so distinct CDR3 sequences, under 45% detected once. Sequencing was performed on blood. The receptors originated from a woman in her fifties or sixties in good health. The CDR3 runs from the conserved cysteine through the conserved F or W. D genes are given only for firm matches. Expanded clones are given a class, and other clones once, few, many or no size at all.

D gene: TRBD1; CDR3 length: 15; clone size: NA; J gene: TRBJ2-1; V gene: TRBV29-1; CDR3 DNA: TGCAGCGTTGAAAACTTAGGACAGGGGGCCTATGAGCAGTTCTTC; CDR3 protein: CSVENLGQGAYEQFF
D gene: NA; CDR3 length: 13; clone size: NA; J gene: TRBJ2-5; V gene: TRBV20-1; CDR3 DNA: TGCAGTGCTAGACCCCCCGGGCGGGAGACCCAGTACTTC; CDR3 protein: CSARPPGRETQYF
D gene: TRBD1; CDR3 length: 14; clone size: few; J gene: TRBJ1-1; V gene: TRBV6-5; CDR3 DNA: TGTGCCAGCAGTTTCGGAACAGGGGGAACTGAAGCTTTCTTT; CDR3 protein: CASSFGTGGTEAFF
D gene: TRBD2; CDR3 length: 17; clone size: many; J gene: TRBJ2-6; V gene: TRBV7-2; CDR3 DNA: TGTGCCAGCAGCGGGGGGGACCGAGACTCTGGGGCCAACGTCCTGACTTTC; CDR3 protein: CASSGGDRDSGANVLTF
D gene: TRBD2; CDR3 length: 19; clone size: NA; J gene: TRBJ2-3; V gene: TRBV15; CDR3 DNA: TGTGCCACCAGCAGAGAGGTATCAGCGGGAGGGGTCTTCGCAGATACGCAGTATTTT; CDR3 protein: CATSREVSAGGVFADTQYF
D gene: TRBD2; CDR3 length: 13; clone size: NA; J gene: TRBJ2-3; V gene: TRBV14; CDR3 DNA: TGTGCCAGCAGGCTAGCGGGGGCAACGGTGCAGTATTTT; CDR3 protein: CASRLAGATVQYF
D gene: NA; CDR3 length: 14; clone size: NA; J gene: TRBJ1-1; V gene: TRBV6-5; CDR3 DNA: TGTGCCAGCAGTCGAAAGACTCTGAACACTGAAGCTTTCTTT; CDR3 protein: CASSRKTLNTEAFF
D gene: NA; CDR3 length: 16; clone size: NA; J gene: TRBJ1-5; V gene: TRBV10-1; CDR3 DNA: TGCGCCAGCAGTGAGCCCGAGAACGAAAACAATCAGCCCCAGCATTTT; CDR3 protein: CASSEPENENNQPQHF
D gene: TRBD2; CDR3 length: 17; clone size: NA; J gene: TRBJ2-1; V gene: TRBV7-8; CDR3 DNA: TGTGCCAGCAGCTTAAGTCTAGGGACTAGCGGTAACAATGAGCAGTTCTTC; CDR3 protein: CASSLSLGTSGNNEQFF
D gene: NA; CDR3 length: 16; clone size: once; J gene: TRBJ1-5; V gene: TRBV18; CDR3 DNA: TGTGCCAGCTCACCAAGGGCAGAGAGGAGCAATCAGCCCCAGCATTTT; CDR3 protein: CASSPRAERSNQPQHF
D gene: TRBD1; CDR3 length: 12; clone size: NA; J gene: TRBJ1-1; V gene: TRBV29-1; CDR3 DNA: TGCAGCGTCATTCGGGACAGCACTGAAGCTTTCTTT; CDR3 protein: CSVIRDSTEAFF
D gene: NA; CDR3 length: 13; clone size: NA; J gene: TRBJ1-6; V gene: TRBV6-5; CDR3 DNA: TGTGCCAGCAGGGAACAGAGTTATTCGCCCCTCCACTTT; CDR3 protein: CASREQSYSPLHF
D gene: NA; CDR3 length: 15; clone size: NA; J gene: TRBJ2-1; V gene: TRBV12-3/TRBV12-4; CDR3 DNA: TGTGCCAGCAGTTTCCTGGGGGGCGAGGGCAATGAGCAGTTCTTC; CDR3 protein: CASSFLGGEGNEQFF
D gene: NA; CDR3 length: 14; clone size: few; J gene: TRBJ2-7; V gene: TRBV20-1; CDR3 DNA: TGCAGTGCTAGAGACGACGGACTACCCTACGAGCAGTACTTC; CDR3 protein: CSARDDGLPYEQYF
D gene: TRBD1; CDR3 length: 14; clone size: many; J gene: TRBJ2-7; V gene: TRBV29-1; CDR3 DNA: TGCAGCGTTGAAGGTGCGGGACAGGTCTACGAGCAGTACTTC; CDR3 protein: CSVEGAGQVYEQYF
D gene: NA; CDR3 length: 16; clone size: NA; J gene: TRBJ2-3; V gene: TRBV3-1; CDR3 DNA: TGTGCCAGCAGCCAAGATCTGGGGCTTTCCACAGATACGCAGTATTTT; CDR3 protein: CASSQDLGLSTDTQYF
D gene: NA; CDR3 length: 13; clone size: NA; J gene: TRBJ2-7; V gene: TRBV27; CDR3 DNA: TGTGCCAGCAGCAACAGGGCGGACTACGAGCAGTACTTC; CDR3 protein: CASSNRADYEQYF
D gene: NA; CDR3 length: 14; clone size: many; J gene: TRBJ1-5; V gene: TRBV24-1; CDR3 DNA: TGTGCCACCAGTCGTGGGGAGGTCGGTCAGCCCCAGCATTTT; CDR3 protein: CATSRGEVGQPQHF
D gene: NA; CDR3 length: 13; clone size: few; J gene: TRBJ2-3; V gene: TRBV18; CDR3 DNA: TGTGCCAGCTCACCCAGGGTTGCAGATACGCAGTATTTT; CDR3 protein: CASSPRVADTQYF
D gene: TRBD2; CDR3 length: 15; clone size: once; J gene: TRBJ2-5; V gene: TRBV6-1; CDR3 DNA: TGTGCCAGCATATCGGGGGGGTACCTCTACAATGAGCAGTACTTC; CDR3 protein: CASISGGYLYNEQYF
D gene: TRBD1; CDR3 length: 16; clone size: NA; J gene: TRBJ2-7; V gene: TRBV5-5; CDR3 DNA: TGTGCCAGCAGCCCGTGGACAGGGGGTAGCGGCCACGAGCAGTACTTC; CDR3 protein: CASSPWTGGSGHEQYF
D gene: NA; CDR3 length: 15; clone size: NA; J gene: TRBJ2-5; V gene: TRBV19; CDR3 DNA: TGTGCCAGTAGTATGCGAGACTATCCCTTCAAGACCCAGTACTTC; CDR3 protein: CASSMRDYPFKTQYF
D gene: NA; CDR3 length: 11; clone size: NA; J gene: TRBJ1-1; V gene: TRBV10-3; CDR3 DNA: TGTGCCATCAGTGGCCTCGGGGAAGCTTTCTTT; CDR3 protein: CAISGLGEAFF
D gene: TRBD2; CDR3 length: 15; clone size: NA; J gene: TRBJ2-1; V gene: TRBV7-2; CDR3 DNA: TGTGCCAGCAGCTTTAAGCGGGGGGGCGGGAATGAGCAGTTCTTC; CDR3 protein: CASSFKRGGGNEQFF
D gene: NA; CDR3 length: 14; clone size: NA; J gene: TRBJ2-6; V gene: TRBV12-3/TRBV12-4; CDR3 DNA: TGTGCCAGCAACGGACAGACAGTCTTCAACGTCCTGACTTTC; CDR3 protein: CASNGQTVFNVLTF
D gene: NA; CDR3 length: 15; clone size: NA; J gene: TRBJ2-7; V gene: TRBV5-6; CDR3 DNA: TGTGCCAGCAGCGACGGACACCAGATCTCCTACGAGCAGTACTTC; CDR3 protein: CASSDGHQISYEQYF
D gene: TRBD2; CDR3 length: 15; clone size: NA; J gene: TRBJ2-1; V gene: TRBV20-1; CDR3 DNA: TGCAGTGCGAGGGGCGGGAGTAATTGGTACAATGAGCAGTTCTTC; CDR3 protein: CSARGGSNWYNEQFF
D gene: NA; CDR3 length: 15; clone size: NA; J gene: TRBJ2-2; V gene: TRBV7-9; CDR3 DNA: TGTGCCAGCAGCGACAGATTACATGGCTCCGGGGAGCTGTTTTTT; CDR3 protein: CASSDRLHGSGELFF
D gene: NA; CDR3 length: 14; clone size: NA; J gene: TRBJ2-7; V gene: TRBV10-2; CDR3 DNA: TGCGCCAGCAGATCTCTGGACAGCTCCTACGAGCAGTACTTC; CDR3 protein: CASRSLDSSYEQYF
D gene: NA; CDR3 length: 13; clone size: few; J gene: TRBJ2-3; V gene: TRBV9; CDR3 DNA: TGTGCCAGCAGCTCCCGGTGGGGAATGGGGCAGTATTTT; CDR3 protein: CASSSRWGMGQYF
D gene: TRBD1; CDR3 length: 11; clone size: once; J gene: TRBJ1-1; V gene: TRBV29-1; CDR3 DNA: TGCAGCGTCGAAAAAGACAGGGACGCTTTCTTT; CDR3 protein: CSVEKDRDAFF
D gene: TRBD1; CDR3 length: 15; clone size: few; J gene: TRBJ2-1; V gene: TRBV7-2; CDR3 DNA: TGTGCCAGCAGCTTAGACAGGGGTTTCTACAATGAGCAGTTCTTC; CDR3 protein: CASSLDRGFYNEQFF
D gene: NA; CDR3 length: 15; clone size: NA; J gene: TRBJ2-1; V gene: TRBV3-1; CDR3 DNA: TGTGCCAGCAGCCAAGATACTAGCTCCGACAATGAGCAGTTCTTC; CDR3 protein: CASSQDTSSDNEQFF
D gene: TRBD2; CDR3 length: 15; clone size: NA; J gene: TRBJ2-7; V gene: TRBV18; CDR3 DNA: TGTGCCAGCTCCCAGGGACTAGCGGGAGGGTCGGAGCAGTACTTC; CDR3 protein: CASSQGLAGGSEQYF
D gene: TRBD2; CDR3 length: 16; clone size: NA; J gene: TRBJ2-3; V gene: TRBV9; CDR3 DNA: TGTGCCAGCAGCGTTGGAGCGGGAGGTAGCACAGATACGCAGTATTTT; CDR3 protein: CASSVGAGGSTDTQYF
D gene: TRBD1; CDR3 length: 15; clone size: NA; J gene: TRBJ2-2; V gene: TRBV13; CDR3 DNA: TGTGCCAGCAGCCCCTTACAGGGGTACACCGGGGAGCTGTTTTTT; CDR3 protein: CASSPLQGYTGELFF
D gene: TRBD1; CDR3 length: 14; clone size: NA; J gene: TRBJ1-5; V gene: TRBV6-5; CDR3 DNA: TGTGCCAGCAGTGACTACAGGGGTGGCCAGCCCCAGCATTTT; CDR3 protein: CASSDYRGGQPQHF
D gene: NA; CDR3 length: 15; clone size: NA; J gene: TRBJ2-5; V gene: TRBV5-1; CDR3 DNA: TGCGCCAGCAGAGAGGGGACAACGTACCAAGAGACCCAGTACTTC; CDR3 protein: CASREGTTYQETQYF
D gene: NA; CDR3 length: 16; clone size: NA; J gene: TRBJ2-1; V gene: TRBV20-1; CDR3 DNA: TGCAGTGCTAGCGACCCGTCCCGACCCGATTACAATGAGCAGTTCTTC; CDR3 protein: CSASDPSRPDYNEQFF
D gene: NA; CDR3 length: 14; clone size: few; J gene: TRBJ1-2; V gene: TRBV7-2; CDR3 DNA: TGTGCCAGCAGCTTTAGGCTGGGTGAGGCTGGCTACACCTTC; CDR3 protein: CASSFRLGEAGYTF
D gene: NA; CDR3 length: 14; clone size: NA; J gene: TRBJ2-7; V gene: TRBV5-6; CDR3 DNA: TGTGCCAGCAGCTTAGAGGGGCTCTACAATGAGCAGTACTTC; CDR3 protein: CASSLEGLYNEQYF
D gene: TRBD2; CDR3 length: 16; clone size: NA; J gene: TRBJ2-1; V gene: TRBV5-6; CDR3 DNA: TGTGCCAGCAGCCCTTCTAGCGGGAGAGTGTACAATGAGCAGTTCTTC; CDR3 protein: CASSPSSGRVYNEQFF
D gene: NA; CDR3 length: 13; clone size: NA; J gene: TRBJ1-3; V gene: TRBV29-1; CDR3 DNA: TGCAGCGGATCAGGGGTACCTGGAAACACCATATATTTT; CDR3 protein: CSGSGVPGNTIYF
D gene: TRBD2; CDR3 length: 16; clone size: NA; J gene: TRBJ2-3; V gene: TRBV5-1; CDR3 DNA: TGCGCCAGCAGCTTGGTTCGCGGGGGAAGCACAGATACGCAGTATTTT; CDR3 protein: CASSLVRGGSTDTQYF